These 32 T cell receptor beta chains share one sample of origin, sequenced in a study of shared clonotypes between healthy human individuals. The table came from immunoSEQ multiplex PCR; TCRdb's copy has only in-frame clones and leaves some out. The sample yields some 1.5 million clones, roughly 97% seen once. The sequencing input was naive CD4+ T cells sorted from blood. Subset reported: CD45RA+ positively selected. These receptors originate from a man aged 25 to 40 in good health.

This clone was seen a single time. The chain is built from TRBV4-1 and TRBJ2-3, with D tentatively TRBD1 (6 bases). The germline gives CDR1 MGHRA, CDR2 YSYEKL. This CDR3 has 17 amino acids. The V gene lost 4 bases and the J gene lost 6 bases, with 23 bases spanning the gap. CDR3 sequence reads: CASSRIPGTSLMDTQYF. CDR3 coding DNA: TGCGCCAGCAGCCGAATACCCGGGACATCCCTTATGGATACGCAGTATTTT.

The chain couples TRBV11-2 to TRBJ2-1; D remains ambiguous. V was pared by 2 bases and J by 2 bases, with 4 bases between. CDR1 is SGHAT, CDR2 FQNNGV, per germline. This CDR3 region has 13 residues. The CDR3 DNA is TGTGCCAGCAGCTTAACACCCTACAATGAGCAGTTCTTC. Protein: CASSLTPYNEQFF.

With regard to this clone: Additional DNA sequences in this sample encode the identical CDR3. The V gene is TRBV6-1, the J gene TRBJ2-3, with TRBD1 identical over 8 bases. CDR1 is MNHNS and CDR2 is SASEGT in the germline V gene. This CDR3 is 16 amino acids long. J lost 2 bases, V lost 2 bases, and 6 bases had no gene match. The CDR3 loop reads CASSEFRTGITDTQYF. The DNA of the CDR3 is TGTGCCAGCAGTGAATTTCGGACAGGGATCACAGATACGCAGTATTTT.

This chain uses TRBV18 with TRBJ2-1; 9 bases align to TRBD2. Germline CDR1 reads KGHSH; CDR2 reads LQKENI. CDR3 size: 16 residues. Unmatched junction bases numbered 3, after V lost 3 bases and J lost 0 bases. The CDR3 here is CASSPGLANSYNEQFF. CDR3 bases: TGTGCCAGCTCACCCGGACTAGCGAACTCCTACAATGAGCAGTTCTTC.

On this clone: Other DNA variants within this sample encode the same CDR3. The V call is TRBV11-2, the J call TRBJ2-3; D gene uncertain. Per germline, CDR1 SGHAT and CDR2 FQNNGV. The CDR3 has 11 amino acids. V shed 1 base and J shed 6 bases, with 2 bases lying between them. The CDR3 sequence: CASSLGDTQYF. The CDR3 nucleotides read TGTGCCAGCAGCTTAGGTGATACGCAGTATTTT.

V usage is TRBV11-1 and J usage is TRBJ1-1; no reliable D call. CDR1 and CDR2 from the germline V gene are SGHAT and FQDESV (reference sequence). The CDR3 contains 15 residues. V gave up 4 bases and J gave up 7 bases, with 19 bases separating them. In nucleotides, the CDR3 is TGTGCCAGCAGCTCCGCCTCTCATCTAGGTGTTGAAGCTTTCTTT. The encoded protein is CASSSASHLGVEAFF.

The J gene is TRBJ2-3, the V gene TRBV4-1; D unresolved. The ends were cut back, 4 bases at V and 2 bases at J, with 4 bases in the middle. This CDR3 is built from 12 residues. CDR1 is MGHRA, CDR2 YSYEKL, per germline. The CDR3 reads CASSRATDTQYF. CDR3 in DNA: TGCGCCAGCAGCCGCGCCACAGATACGCAGTATTTT.

This clone was recorded only once. The J gene is TRBJ2-3, the V gene TRBV11-3; 11 bases are shared with TRBD2. V shed 6 bases, J shed 3 bases, and the junction held 5 bases outside the gene matches. The germline CDR1 and CDR2 sequences are SGHNT and YENEEA. The CDR3 has 15 amino acids. In DNA, the CDR3 is TGTGCCAGCAGTTCCCTAGCGGGAGGAACAGATACGCAGTATTTT. The encoded protein is CASSSLAGGTDTQYF.

To note about this clone: The sample has other DNA sequences that encode this CDR3 too. The CDR3 protein is CASSLAGPSTDTQYF. CDR3 nucleotide sequence: TGCGCCAGCAGCTTAGCGGGCCCTAGCACAGATACGCAGTATTTT. V gene TRBV5-1 combines with J gene TRBJ2-3, with D possibly matching TRBD2 (6 bases). The V end lost 2 bases, the J end lost 0 bases, and 10 bases lay between the germline ends. Germline-derived CDR1 and CDR2 are SGHRS and YFSETQ. The CDR3 is 15 amino acids.

V is TRBV7-9 and J is TRBJ2-1; a possible D gene is TRBD2 (6 bases). This CDR3 has 18 residues. The germline V gene encodes CDR1 SEHNR and CDR2 FQNEAQ (reference sequence). Deletions cut 1 base from V and 3 bases from J, with 19 bases between. The CDR3 here is CASSLGGVPRLFYNEQFF. The CDR3 region has the DNA TGTGCCAGCAGCTTAGGGGGGGTCCCCCGACTCTTCTACAATGAGCAGTTCTTC.

The genes are TRBV11-2 and TRBJ2-3, with TRBD1 matching 9 bases. The V gene end was trimmed by 6 bases and the J gene end by 3 bases; junction bases not matched to a gene: 13. CDR1 SGHAT and CDR2 FQNNGV come from the germline V gene. The CDR3 loop spans 17 amino acids. The DNA for the CDR3 is TGTGCCAGCAGGATATCCAAGACAGGGGGTCCGACAGATACGCAGTATTTT. Its translation is CASRISKTGGPTDTQYF.

The CDR3 protein is CASSQVNSNQPQHF. CDR3 bases: TGCGCCAGCAGCCAAGTTAATAGCAATCAGCCCCAGCATTTT. V and J are TRBV4-3 and TRBJ1-5, with D unresolved. Trimming took 1 base from V and 0 from J, leaving 4 bases between them. Germline CDR1 LGHNA, CDR2 YSLEER. There are 14 residues in the CDR3.

The genes are TRBV2 and TRBJ1-4; D remains ambiguous. The ends were cut back, 9 bases at V and 3 bases at J, with 5 bases in the middle. The CDR3 consists of 11 residues. CDR1 and CDR2 (germline): SNHLY, FYNNEI. The CDR3 sequence is CARGSNEKLFF. In DNA form, the CDR3 reads TGTGCCAGGGGATCTAATGAAAAACTGTTTTTT.

The chain joins TRBV2 to TRBJ1-2, with 8 bases aligning to TRBD1. The CDR3 is 13 amino acids. Germline V gene data show CDR1 as SNHLY and CDR2 as FYNNEI. V shed 10 bases, J shed 4 bases, and the junction held 8 bases outside the gene matches. The CDR3 DNA is TGTGCCACCGGACAGGGCGCCGGCTATGGCTACACCTTC. Translated: CATGQGAGYGYTF.

The rearrangement joins TRBV9 to TRBJ1-2; D call uncertain. Germline CDR1 and CDR2: SGDLS and YYNGEE. The CDR3 runs 15 residues. Between the trimmed V and J ends, which lost 0 bases and 1 base, there was a span of 10 bases. The CDR3 bases are TGTGCCAGCAGCGTAGGCGGAGACCTTAACTATGGCTACACCTTC. It encodes CASSVGGDLNYGYTF.

The rearrangement uses TRBV5-8 and TRBJ1-1, with D possibly matching TRBD1 (6 bases). The CDR3 is 15 residues long. The germline V gene encodes CDR1 SGHTS and CDR2 YDEGEE. Trimming cost V 2 bases and J 5 bases, with 16 bases left between them. The CDR3 DNA sequence: TGTGCCAGCAGCTTTTTCCAGGGGCGGCGGACTGAAGCTTTCTTT. Translation gives CASSFFQGRRTEAFF.

This clone showed up just once. The chain joins TRBV28 to TRBJ2-3; 8 bases line up with TRBD1. The junction had 5 bases not matched to a gene; V was cut back by 7 bases and J by 2 bases. Germline CDR1 MDHEN, CDR2 SYDVKM. The CDR3 runs 14 residues. CDR3 nucleotides: TGTGCCAGCAAAACAGGGGGAACCACAGATACGCAGTATTTT. As protein: CASKTGGTTDTQYF.

This clone has only one observation. The chain links TRBV4-3 to TRBJ1-4; 7 bases align to TRBD1. Trimming cost V 1 base and J 4 bases; bases outside gene matches: 6. This CDR3 is 16 amino acids long. Germline V gene data show CDR1 as LGHNA and CDR2 as YSLEER. As DNA, the CDR3 is TGCGCCAGCAGCCAAGCTCAACAGGGGATTAATGAAAAACTGTTTTTT. Its translation is CASSQAQQGINEKLFF.

The gene calls are TRBV6-5 and TRBJ2-7, with a weak D call TRBD2 (6 bases). Trimming took off 1 base at V and 2 bases at J, with 12 bases between the two ends. CDR3 length: 15 residues. Germline V gene lookup returns CDR1 MNHEY and CDR2 SVGAGI. The CDR3 region is CASSYLASVPYEQYF. CDR3 nucleotide sequence: TGTGCCAGCAGTTACTTAGCTAGCGTCCCCTACGAGCAGTACTTC.

The genes are TRBV7-6 and TRBJ2-5; D tentatively reads TRBD1 or TRBD2 (6 bases each). Germline assignment: CDR1 SGHVS and CDR2 FNYEAQ. Between the trimmed V and J ends, which lost 2 bases and 4 bases, there was a span of 11 bases. This CDR3 is built from 14 residues. The CDR3 sequence: CASSLRGAGETQYF. The DNA for the CDR3 is TGTGCCAGCAGCTTAAGGGGGGCTGGAGAGACCCAGTACTTC.

This clone was observed a single time. The gene calls are TRBV2 and TRBJ2-5; possibly TRBD1 for D (6 bases). CDR3 length: 13 amino acids. V was cut by 7 bases and J by 1 base, with 10 bases left in between. Germline values: CDR1 SNHLY, CDR2 FYNNEI. CDR3 residues: CASTQQGQETQYF. The CDR3 DNA reads as TGTGCCAGCACCCAACAGGGCCAAGAGACCCAGTACTTC.

The chain combines TRBV7-2 with TRBJ2-2; D gene uncertain. CDR3 length equals 13 residues. V was pared by 6 bases and J by 4 bases, with 9 bases between. CDR1 SGHTA and CDR2 FQGNSA come from the germline V gene. The CDR3 DNA sequence: TGTGCCAGCAGACTCGTTACCACCGGGGAGCTGTTTTTT. As protein: CASRLVTTGELFF.

The chain is built from TRBV7-2 and TRBJ2-5, with 8 bases matching TRBD2. V lost 5 bases and J lost 4; bases outside the gene matches: 9. Germline CDR1 reads SGHTA; CDR2 reads FQGNSA. CDR3 size: 15 residues. CDR3 protein: CASSPSGSARETQYF. The CDR3 coding sequence is TGTGCCAGCAGCCCCAGCGGGAGTGCAAGAGAGACCCAGTACTTC.

This sequence joins TRBV5-1 and TRBJ2-1; perhaps D is TRBD1 or TRBD2 (5 bases each). Germline CDR1 SGHRS, CDR2 YFSETQ. CDR3 length: 11 residues. V lost 6 bases and J 13 bases, leaving 14 bases between the germline ends. The CDR3 bases are TGCGCCAGCAAAATTGGGGCTAGCCAGTTCTTC. This encodes CASKIGASQFF. Based on the CDR3 plus reference TRBV5-1 and TRBJ2-1, the full variable domain is KAGVTQTPRYLIKTRGQQVTLSCSPISGHRSVSWYQQTPGQGLQFLFEYFSETQRNKGNFPGRFSGRQFSNSRSEMNVSTLELGDSALYLCASKIGASQFFGPGTRLTVL.

Note on this clone: Other nucleotide sequences in the sample specify the same CDR3. This sequence joins TRBV6-1 and TRBJ2-7; no reliable D call. CDR1 is MNHNS, CDR2 SASEGT, per germline. V was shortened by 6 bases and J by 4 bases, with 7 bases between the two germline ends. The CDR3 has 11 amino acids. CDR3 protein: CASSAAYEQYF. CDR3 in DNA: TGTGCCAGCAGCGCGGCATACGAGCAGTACTTC.

The chain joins TRBV9 to TRBJ2-5; 10 bases align to TRBD2. The V and J ends lost 4 bases and 1 base, in that order; junction bases with no gene match: 4. Germline CDR1 reads SGDLS; CDR2 reads YYNGEE. The CDR3 is 15 residues long. CDR3 DNA: TGTGCCAGCAGCCCGGCTAGCGGGAGCCAAGAGACCCAGTACTTC. Encoded protein: CASSPASGSQETQYF.

The chain couples TRBV5-6 to TRBJ1-2; D not certain. CDR3 size: 13 residues. The ends were cut back, 6 bases at V and 14 bases at J, with 23 bases in the middle. Germline V gene data show CDR1 as SGHDT and CDR2 as YYEEEE. The CDR3 loop is CASNRGRSLATTF. The CDR3 DNA is TGTGCCAGCAACCGCGGACGGTCTTTGGCTACAACCTTC.

A single count supports this clone. J is TRBJ2-3 and V is TRBV5-5; D is undetermined. CDR3 length: 15 amino acids. V was shortened by 0 bases and J by 3 bases, with 11 bases between the two germline ends. Germline V lookup: CDR1 SGHKS, CDR2 YYEKEE (reference sequence). The CDR3 here is CASSLGSEQTDTQYF. In nucleotides, the CDR3 is TGTGCCAGCAGCTTGGGGTCGGAGCAGACAGATACGCAGTATTTT.

The V and J genes are TRBV14 and TRBJ2-1; 8 nucleotides line up with TRBD2. J lost 9 bases, V lost 8 bases, and 15 bases had no gene match. The CDR3 has 15 residues. Germline V gene sequence: CDR1 SGHDN, CDR2 FVKESK. CDR3 loop: CASRRAGAVGGEQFF. CDR3 nucleotide sequence: TGTGCCAGCCGGAGAGCGGGAGCAGTTGGGGGTGAGCAGTTCTTC.

A remark on this clone: The same CDR3 also results from other DNA sequences found in this sample. The rearrangement joins TRBV18 to TRBJ2-7, with 7 bases matching TRBD2. Germline V lookup: CDR1 KGHSH, CDR2 LQKENI. Trimming cost V 3 bases and J 0 bases; bases outside gene matches: 8. This CDR3 has 16 amino acids. The CDR3 sequence: CASSPPSGGSSYEQYF. The DNA of the CDR3 is TGTGCCAGCTCACCCCCGTCTGGCGGGAGCTCCTACGAGCAGTACTTC.

The chain joins TRBV2 to TRBJ2-1, with D tentatively TRBD2 (5 bases). Germline assignment: CDR1 SNHLY and CDR2 FYNNEI. V was cut by 4 bases and J by 0 bases, with 10 bases left in between. The CDR3 has 15 amino acids. CDR3 residues: CASSGGPSSYNEQFF. In DNA form, the CDR3 reads TGTGCCAGCAGTGGAGGGCCGAGCTCCTACAATGAGCAGTTCTTC.

The CDR3 spells CASSHRAGNTIYF. As DNA, the CDR3 is TGTGCCAGCAGCCATAGAGCGGGAAACACCATATATTTT. The chain joins TRBV11-2 to TRBJ1-3, with D unresolved. This CDR3 has 13 amino acids. Trimming shortened V by 5 bases and J by 4 bases, and 9 bases separated the two germline ends. Per the germline V gene, CDR1 is SGHAT and CDR2 is FQNNGV.